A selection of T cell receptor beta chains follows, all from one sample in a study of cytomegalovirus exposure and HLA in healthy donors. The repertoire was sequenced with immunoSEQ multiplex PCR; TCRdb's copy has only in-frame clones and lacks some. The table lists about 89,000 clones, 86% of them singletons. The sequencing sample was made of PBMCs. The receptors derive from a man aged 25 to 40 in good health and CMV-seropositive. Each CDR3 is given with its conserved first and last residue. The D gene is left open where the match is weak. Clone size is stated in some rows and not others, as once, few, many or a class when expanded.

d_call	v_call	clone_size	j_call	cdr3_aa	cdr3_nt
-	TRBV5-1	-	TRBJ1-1	CASSLGLEGNTEAFF	TGCGCCAGCAGCTTGGGACTGGAGGGGAACACTGAAGCTTTCTTT
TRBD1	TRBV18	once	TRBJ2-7	CTSSPPGQGSEQYF	TGTACCAGCTCACCACCGGGACAGGGAAGCGAGCAGTACTTC
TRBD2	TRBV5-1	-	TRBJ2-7	CASSGDIGTSGEQYF	TGCGCCAGCAGCGGGGATATTGGGACTAGCGGCGAGCAGTACTTC
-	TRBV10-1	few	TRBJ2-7	CASSDGASGSYEQYF	TGCGCCAGCAGTGATGGGGCCAGCGGGTCCTACGAGCAGTACTTC
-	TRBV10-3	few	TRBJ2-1	CAISEWRGRGSSYNEQFF	TGTGCCATCAGTGAGTGGCGGGGACGGGGAAGCTCCTACAATGAGCAGTTCTTC
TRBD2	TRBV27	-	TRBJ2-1	CASSSPSGVSYNEQFF	TGTGCCAGCAGTTCGCCTAGCGGGGTGTCCTACAATGAGCAGTTCTTC
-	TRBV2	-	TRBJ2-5	CASANSKETQYF	TGTGCCAGCGCGAATAGCAAGGAGACCCAGTACTTC
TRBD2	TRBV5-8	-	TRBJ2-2	CASRGTSGSWNTGELFF	TGTGCCAGCAGAGGGACTAGCGGGAGTTGGAACACCGGGGAGCTGTTTTTT
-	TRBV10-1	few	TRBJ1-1	CASSDPGATEAFF	TGCGCCAGCAGTGACCCAGGGGCCACTGAAGCTTTCTTT
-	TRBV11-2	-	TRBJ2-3	CASSRTRGPRDTQYF	TGTGCCAGCAGCCGCACTAGAGGACCCCGGGATACGCAGTATTTT
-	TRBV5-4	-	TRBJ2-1	CASSLAGRTRGNEQFF	TGTGCCAGCAGCTTGGCCGGCCGGACTAGGGGGAATGAGCAGTTCTTC
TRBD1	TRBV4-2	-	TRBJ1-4	CASSQYLGGEEKLFF	TGTGCCAGCAGCCAATATTTAGGGGGCGAGGAAAAACTGTTTTTT
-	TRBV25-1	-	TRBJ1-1	CASERGGGFTEAFF	TGTGCCAGTGAACGGGGGGGAGGTTTCACTGAAGCTTTCTTT
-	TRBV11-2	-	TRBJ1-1	CASSRTGKAFF	TGTGCCAGCAGCCGGACCGGGAAAGCTTTCTTT
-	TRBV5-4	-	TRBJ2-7	CASSLVGYGRVVYEQYF	TGTGCCAGCAGCTTGGTGGGCTACGGCAGGGTGGTCTACGAGCAGTACTTC
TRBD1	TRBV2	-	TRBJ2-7	CASRKPGTASYEQYF	TGTGCCAGCAGAAAGCCAGGGACAGCCTCCTACGAGCAGTACTTC
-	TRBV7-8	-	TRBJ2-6	CASSPRTDEVFGANVLTF	TGTGCCAGCAGCCCCCGGACAGACGAGGTGTTTGGGGCCAACGTCCTGACTTTC
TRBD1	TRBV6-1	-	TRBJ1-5	CASSDVPDRGYNQPQHF	TGTGCCAGCAGTGACGTTCCAGACAGGGGATACAATCAGCCCCAGCATTTT
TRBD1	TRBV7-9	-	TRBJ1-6	CASSLYPIRGAEPLHF	TGTGCCAGCAGCTTATACCCGATCAGGGGGGCCGAACCCCTCCACTTT
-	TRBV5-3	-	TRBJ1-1	CARSPTDEYEAFF	TGTGCCAGAAGCCCGACAGACGAATATGAAGCTTTCTTT
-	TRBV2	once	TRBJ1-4	CASSVRQINEKLFF	TGTGCCAGCAGTGTTCGACAGATTAATGAAAAACTGTTTTTT
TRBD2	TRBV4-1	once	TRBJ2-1	CASSQGGLAGGYSEQFF	TGCGCCAGCAGCCAAGGAGGACTAGCGGGAGGGTACAGTGAGCAGTTCTTC